This TCR beta chain was identified during a study of chemoradiotherapy in HPV16-positive cancers. Study overall: Candidate HPV-specific clones and shared TCR motifs came from two HPV16-positive patients.

The table came from immunoSEQ multiplex PCR; TCRdb's copy has only in-frame clones and leaves some out. The data contain about 15,000 clones, approximately 80% of them singletons. General study results and limits: HPV-responsive T-cell expansion during chemoradiotherapy was linked to improved recurrence-free survival in HPV16-positive patients. During treatment, candidate HPV-specific clones and E7-related motifs expanded in tumor.

As to this clone: What it binds is unknown.

Per germline, CDR1 MNHEY and CDR2 SMNVEV (reference sequence). This CDR3 has 16 amino acids. V gave up 1 base and J gave up 6 bases; unmatched junction bases: 5. This sample was gathered from a patient who underwent chemoradiotherapy. The chain combines TRBV27 with TRBJ2-1, with 11 bases fitting TRBD1. This receptor was taken from a human donor with HPV-associated anogenital cancer. The CDR3 DNA reads TGTGCCAGCAGTTTATTGGGACAGGGGGGCGTCAATGAGCAGTTCTTC. It codes for CASSLLGQGGVNEQFF.